The 11 T cell receptor beta chains given below trace back to one sample, sequenced in a study of shared clonotypes between healthy human individuals (dated by TCRdb to about 2020). Library preparation was by the immunoSEQ multiplex PCR assay. This immuneACCESS table, as held by TCRdb, lists in-frame sequences with V and J called but not all clones. Of the missing ones, under half trace to an unresolved V gene in checked studies; the others have no known cause. The sample yields about 820,000 clones; 90% to 95% were counted once. The ten top clones hold around 24% of the sample. CD8 naive samples were CD45RO-negative cells positively selected for CCR7, giving a CD45RA+CCR7+ population that excluded TemRA cells. Sequencing was carried out using naive CD8+ T cells sorted from blood. Per the publication, the cell subset or site label means: CD45RA+CCR7+. The receptors derive from a man between 25 and 39 years old in good health.

This chain uses TRBV11-1 with TRBJ2-1; 7 nucleotides agree with TRBD1. The ends lost 5 bases at V and 10 bases at J; junction bases unmatched: 5. Germline V CDR1 and CDR2: SGHAT, FQDESV (reference sequence). This CDR3 contains 12 residues. CDR3 in DNA: TGTGCCAGCAGCCCACAGGGGCCCGAGCAGTTCTTC. Protein: CASSPQGPEQFF.

The chain links TRBV25-1 to TRBJ2-3; 7 bases map to TRBD1. V lost 3 bases to trimming and J lost 0 bases; unmatched junction nucleotides: 9. This CDR3 comprises 17 residues. The germline CDR1 and CDR2 sequences are MGHDK and SYGVNS. As DNA, the CDR3 is TGTGCCAGCAGTGACAGGCAGGACAGGACGAGCACAGATACGCAGTATTTT. This translates into CASSDRQDRTSTDTQYF.

Worth noting for this clone: The same CDR3 also results from other DNA sequences found in this sample. V is TRBV2 and J is TRBJ2-2; D is undetermined. V shed 6 bases and J shed 7 bases, with 3 bases lying between them. There are 10 residues in the CDR3. The germline CDR1 and CDR2 sequences are SNHLY and FYNNEI. This CDR3 reads CASRGGELFF. CDR3 DNA sequence: TGTGCCAGCAGGGGCGGGGAGCTGTTTTTT. Based on the CDR3 plus reference TRBV2 and TRBJ2-2, the full variable domain is EPEVTQTPSHQVTQMGQEVILRCVPISNHLYFYWYRQILGQKVEFLVSFYNNEISEKSEIFDDQFSVERPDGSNFTLKIRSTKLEDSAMYFCASRGGELFFGEGSRLTVL.

This clone was detected once. V and J are TRBV11-2 and TRBJ2-1; 8 bases match TRBD1. J gave up 7 bases and V 1 base, and 6 bases lay outside the gene matches. Germline V CDR1 and CDR2: SGHAT, FQNNGV. The CDR3 extends over 15 amino acids. The CDR3 DNA reads TGTGCCAGCAGCTTAGTTCAGGGGGCAGGAAATGAGCAGTTCTTC. It codes for CASSLVQGAGNEQFF.

This chain links TRBV19 with TRBJ1-1; D is perhaps TRBD1 (5 bases). The V gene lost 7 bases and the J gene lost 0 bases, with 12 bases spanning the gap. Per the germline V gene, CDR1 is LNHDA and CDR2 is SQIVND (reference sequence). This CDR3 spans 14 amino acids. The CDR3 DNA reads as TGTGCCAGTACTTTCCAGGGTATGAACACTGAAGCTTTCTTT. Amino acids: CASTFQGMNTEAFF.

V gene TRBV6-6 combines with J gene TRBJ2-5, with D perhaps matching TRBD2 (6 bases). The CDR3 contains 16 residues. Germline values: CDR1 MNHNY, CDR2 SVGAGI (reference sequence). Trimming removed 5 bases from V and 4 bases from J, with 20 bases in between. CDR3 coding DNA: TGTGCCAGCAGTGTCAACTTTGCGGGAAGTAGAGAGACCCAGTACTTC. This gives the protein CASSVNFAGSRETQYF.

V is TRBV7-9 and J is TRBJ2-5, with D possibly being TRBD1 (6 bases). Trimming pared 5 bases from V and 0 bases from J, leaving 10 bases between. The V gene's germline CDR1 is SEHNR and CDR2 FQNEAQ (reference sequence). The CDR3 has 14 residues. CDR3 bases: TGTGCCAGCAGCGCCAGGACAGACCAAGAGACCCAGTACTTC. Amino acids: CASSARTDQETQYF.

This chain uses TRBV7-2 with TRBJ2-5; possibly TRBD2 for D (7 bases). CDR3 length: 15 residues. From germline, CDR1 is SGHTA and CDR2 FQGNSA. The ends were cut back, 5 bases at V and 5 bases at J, with 18 bases in the middle. DNA of the CDR3: TGTGCCAGCAGCCTCGGCACGGGGGGCTGGGAGACCCAGTACTTC. Translation: CASSLGTGGWETQYF.

The count of this clone is one. This chain joins TRBV5-8 and TRBJ2-7, with 8 bases identical to TRBD1. The V and J ends lost 4 bases and 6 bases, in that order; junction bases with no gene match: 9. This CDR3 has 14 amino acids. CDR1 SGHTS and CDR2 YDEGEE come from the germline V gene. CDR3: CASSPDRGWGEQYF. CDR3 DNA: TGTGCCAGCAGCCCAGACAGGGGTTGGGGCGAGCAGTACTTC.

The genes are TRBV28 and TRBJ2-1; possibly TRBD2 for D (6 bases). V dropped 3 bases and J dropped 6 bases, with 12 bases sitting between them. Germline CDR1 MDHEN, CDR2 SYDVKM. This CDR3 has 14 amino acids. The CDR3 protein is CASSLGLPPNEQFF. Written as DNA, the CDR3 is TGTGCCAGCAGTTTGGGACTGCCCCCCAATGAGCAGTTCTTC.

This chain links TRBV14 with TRBJ2-3; 7 positions agree with TRBD2. This CDR3 has 18 amino acids. The germline CDR1 and CDR2 sequences are SGHDN and FVKESK. Trimming at V came to 2 bases and at J to 2 bases, leaving 13 bases not matched to a gene. The CDR3 region has the DNA TGTGCCAGCAGCCAATCTTCCTCATCAGCGGGGACCACAGATACGCAGTATTTT. As protein: CASSQSSSSAGTTDTQYF.